This TCR beta chain was found in a study of blood T cell repertoires in COVID-19. The CDR3 spans 16 residues. V lost 4 bases to trimming and J lost 0 bases, with 14 bases between them. Germline values: CDR1 SGHRS, CDR2 YFSETQ. The sample holds one count of this clone. TCRdb's copy holds only in-frame clones and misses some; the assay was immunoSEQ multiplex PCR. This repertoire shows some 300,000 clones, around 86% found once; its top ten account for about 1.7%. The TCR was taken from a woman aged 40 to 49 who had recovered from COVID-19. V is TRBV5-1 and J is TRBJ2-1; weak D call: TRBD2 (5 bases). Specimen: PBMCs or T cells enriched from blood (not recorded which). The CDR3 protein is CASSPQRSSSYNEQFF. The CDR3 DNA reads as TGCGCCAGCAGCCCTCAGCGGTCCAGCTCCTACAATGAGCAGTTCTTC.